These 32 T cell receptor beta chains were all obtained from the same sample, sequenced in a study of OX40 agonist ivuxolimab in advanced cancers. Assay: immunoSEQ multiplex PCR; the TCRdb copy retains only in-frame clones and omits some. The sample records about 100,000 clones, roughly 94% being singletons. This sample comprised CD4+ or CD8+ T cells sorted from blood, obtained in a trial of the OX40 agonist ivuxolimab. These receptors were collected from an adult with an advanced solid tumor such as melanoma, head and neck, liver or kidney cancer.

The genes are TRBV7-3 and TRBJ2-7; maybe TRBD2 (5 bases). The CDR3 length is 14 residues. V was cut by 3 bases and J by 0 bases, with 9 bases left in between. Germline CDR1 is SGHTA and CDR2 is FQGTGA. The CDR3 reads CASSFAGSSYEQYF. The CDR3 coding sequence is TGTGCCAGCAGCTTTGCGGGTTCCTCCTACGAGCAGTACTTC. Full variable domain (outside the CDR3, taken from reference TRBV7-3 and TRBJ2-7): GAGVSQTPSNKVTEKGKYVELRCDPISGHTALYWYRQSLGQGPEFLIYFQGTGAADDSGLPNDRFFAVRPEGSVSTLKIQRTERGDSAVYLCASSFAGSSYEQYFGPGTRLTVT.

Regarding this clone: The limits of the CDR3 on the DNA are not certain, so only TCRdb's listed CDR3 is given. The chain combines TRBV27 with TRBJ2-2; TRBD2, the table's D call, lacks a check against the DNA. CDR1 MNHEY and CDR2 SMNVEV come from the germline V gene (reference sequence). The CDR3 is 15 residues long, ends included. CDR3 region: CASSSSGVGTGELFF.

This rearrangement joins TRBV2 to TRBJ1-3; D remains ambiguous. V gave up 7 bases and J gave up 0 bases, with 10 bases separating them. Germline V gene lookup returns CDR1 SNHLY and CDR2 FYNNEI. This CDR3 region has 14 residues. CDR3 loop: CASMQESSGNTIYF. CDR3 bases: TGTGCCAGCATGCAGGAGTCCTCTGGAAACACCATATATTTT.

This clone was counted a single time. The gene calls are TRBV7-2 and TRBJ2-7, with no clear D. The CDR3 runs 15 residues. V was trimmed by 5 bases and J by 2 bases, leaving 16 bases between them. Per the germline V gene, CDR1 is SGHTA and CDR2 is FQGNSA. CDR3 protein: CASSLSSGGAYEQYF. In nucleotides, the CDR3 is TGTGCCAGCAGCCTGAGCTCGGGCGGCGCCTACGAGCAGTACTTC.

The chain links TRBV5-6 to TRBJ2-7; no reliable D call. CDR3 size: 15 residues. The V and J ends lost 0 bases and 5 bases respectively, with 15 bases between them. Germline loops: CDR1 SGHDT, CDR2 YYEEEE. CDR3 DNA sequence: TGTGCCAGCAGCTTGGTTGTGACGACTCTGCACGAGCAGTACTTC. This translates into CASSLVVTTLHEQYF.

V and J are TRBV7-2 and TRBJ2-1; D gene uncertain. Trimming left V 5 bases short and J 9 bases short, with 8 bases between. The germline V gene encodes CDR1 SGHTA and CDR2 FQGNSA. This CDR3 is built from 11 residues. CDR3 region: CASSPAIEQFF. DNA of the CDR3: TGTGCCAGCAGCCCCGCCATTGAGCAGTTCTTC. Full variable domain (missing parts from reference TRBV7-2 and TRBJ2-1): GAGVSQSPSNKVTEKGKDVELRCDPISGHTALYWYRQSLGQGLEFLIYFQGNSAPDKSGLPSDRFSAERTGGSVSTLTIQRTQQEDSAVYLCASSPAIEQFFGPGTRLTVL.

The chain employs TRBV7-2 and TRBJ2-7; a possible D gene is TRBD2 (7 bases). V dropped 2 bases and J dropped 6 bases, with 14 bases sitting between them. Germline values: CDR1 SGHTA, CDR2 FQGNSA. The CDR3 consists of 14 residues. Written as DNA, the CDR3 is TGTGCCAGCAGCTTAATAGGGGGGGCCCTCGAGCAGTACTTC. Its protein is CASSLIGGALEQYF.

As regards this clone: An end of the junction differs from the germline gene, which may be a read error. The chain recombines TRBV30 with TRBJ1-2; the D is unclear. Germline CDR1 is GTSNPN and CDR2 is SVGIG (reference sequence). The CDR3 spans 12 residues. As DNA, the CDR3 is TGTGCCCGGAGGATGGCAGGATATGGCTACACCTTC. Translation gives CARRMAGYGYTF.

This clone was seen a few times. The rearrangement uses TRBV18 and TRBJ1-6; 9 positions match TRBD1. CDR1 KGHSH and CDR2 LQKENI come from the germline V gene. The CDR3 consists of 14 residues. The J segment lost 8 bases and the V segment lost 3 bases, leaving 2 bases of the junction unmatched. CDR3 bases: TGTGCCAGCTCACCCCGGACAGGGGATTCACCCCTCCACTTT. Translation: CASSPRTGDSPLHF.

The chain has TRBV27 and TRBJ2-7; 11 bases agree with TRBD1. The germline gives CDR1 MNHEY, CDR2 SMNVEV (reference sequence). Trimming cost V 4 bases and J 4 bases; bases outside gene matches: 6. The CDR3 spans 15 residues. CDR3 sequence: CASSWTGGIKYEQYF. The CDR3 bases are TGTGCCAGCAGTTGGACAGGGGGCATAAAATACGAGCAGTACTTC.

V and J are TRBV28 and TRBJ2-3, with TRBD2 identical over 8 bases. V lost 11 bases, J lost 0 bases, and 4 bases stayed unmatched. Germline CDR1 MDHEN, CDR2 SYDVKM. CDR3 length equals 13 residues. The CDR3 DNA sequence: TGTGCCGGTAGCGGGGACAGCACAGATACGCAGTATTTT. It yields the protein CAGSGDSTDTQYF.

This chain joins TRBV27 and TRBJ2-7; TRBD1 matches 9 bases. Germline V CDR1 and CDR2: MNHEY, SMNVEV (reference sequence). The CDR3 is 16 residues long. The V and J ends lost 3 bases and 2 bases, in that order; junction bases with no gene match: 8. The CDR3 DNA follows: TGTGCCAGCAGTTTCCTCCGGACAGGGGTAACCTACGAGCAGTACTTC. This sequence encodes CASSFLRTGVTYEQYF.

The V gene is TRBV18, the J gene TRBJ2-1, with TRBD2 matching over 12 bases. The CDR3 runs to 15 residues. The ends lost 4 bases at V and 4 bases at J; junction bases unmatched: 2. Germline-derived CDR1 and CDR2 are KGHSH and LQKENI. The CDR3 is CASSLGTSGYNEQFF. The CDR3 nucleotides are TGTGCCAGCTCACTCGGGACTAGCGGGTACAATGAGCAGTTCTTC.

V and J are TRBV6-5 and TRBJ1-2, with 9 bases matching TRBD1. Germline CDR1 MNHEY, CDR2 SVGAGI. J gave up 7 bases and V 2 bases, and 8 bases lay outside the gene matches. This CDR3 has 15 amino acids. CDR3 coding DNA: TGTGCCAGCAGTTACGGGTGGACAGGGGAGGGTGGCTACACCTTC. It is translated as CASSYGWTGEGGYTF.

J is TRBJ2-3 and V is TRBV5-4; D not certain. Trimming stripped 0 bases from V and 8 bases from J, with 13 bases between. Germline CDR1 is SGHNT and CDR2 is YYREEE (reference sequence). This CDR3 comprises 14 residues. The CDR3 DNA reads as TGTGCCAGCAGCTTGGGGCTACCACAAGGTACGCAGTATTTT. It yields the protein CASSLGLPQGTQYF.

The chain recombines TRBV5-1 with TRBJ2-5; no firm D call. CDR1 and CDR2 (germline): SGHRS, YFSETQ. The CDR3 covers 13 residues. Trimming removed 5 bases from V and 5 bases from J, with 13 bases in between. Here the CDR3 DNA reads TGCGCCAGCAGGGAATCCACCGAGGAGACCCAGTACTTC. It yields the protein CASRESTEETQYF.

The chain joins TRBV27 to TRBJ2-1, with D possibly TRBD1 on 5 matching bases. Trimming took off 0 bases at V and 4 bases at J, with 13 bases between the two ends. CDR3 size: 16 residues. Germline V CDR1 and CDR2: MNHEY, SMNVEV (reference sequence). The CDR3 loop reads CASSLSVQGFYNEQFF. The CDR3, as DNA: TGTGCCAGCAGTTTATCGGTCCAGGGATTTTACAATGAGCAGTTCTTC.

The gene calls are TRBV5-6 and TRBJ1-5; TRBD1 is a possible D gene (5 bases). The V gene's germline CDR1 is SGHDT and CDR2 YYEEEE. The CDR3 spans 15 residues. The V gene lost 4 bases and the J gene lost 0 bases, with 11 bases spanning the gap. CDR3 in amino acids: CASSRGLSSNQPQHF. The CDR3 region has the DNA TGTGCCAGCAGCAGGGGACTCTCTAGCAATCAGCCCCAGCATTTT.

The CDR3 nucleotides are TGTGCCAGTAGTCCCGGCCCTGGGTATGGCTACACCTTC. It encodes CASSPGPGYGYTF. V and J are TRBV6-5 and TRBJ1-2; no clear D. The CDR3 length is 13 residues. Germline lookup yields CDR1 MNHEY and CDR2 SVGAGI. Trimming took 9 bases from V and 5 from J, leaving 16 bases between them.

V is TRBV19 and J is TRBJ2-1, with 10 bases fitting TRBD2. CDR1 is LNHDA and CDR2 is SQIVND in the germline V gene (reference sequence). The V and J ends lost 3 bases and 0 bases, in that order; junction bases with no gene match: 8. This CDR3 is built from 18 residues. The CDR3: CASSMGVRLAGSYNEQFF. CDR3 nucleotides: TGTGCCAGTAGTATGGGAGTAAGACTAGCGGGCTCCTACAATGAGCAGTTCTTC. Supplemented by reference TRBV19 and TRBJ2-1, the full variable domain reads DGGITQSPKYLFRKEGQNVTLSCEQNLNHDAMYWYRQDPGQGLRLIYYSQIVNDFQKGDIAEGYSVSREKKESFPLTVTSAQKNPTAFYLCASSMGVRLAGSYNEQFFGPGTRLTVL.

The chain has TRBV5-6 and TRBJ2-7; 9 bases are shared with TRBD1. The CDR3 is 15 amino acids. Germline V CDR1 and CDR2: SGHDT, YYEEEE. V lost 3 bases and J lost 3; bases outside the gene matches: 7. The CDR3 nucleotides are TGTGCCAGCAGCTGGGGACAGGGTAAATACTACGAGCAGTACTTC. Its translation: CASSWGQGKYYEQYF.

V gene TRBV5-1 combines with J gene TRBJ1-4; D unresolved. The CDR3 extends over 16 amino acids. Trimming removed 0 bases at V and 0 bases at J, with 9 bases between. Germline CDR1 is SGHRS and CDR2 is YFSETQ. CDR3 region: CASSLGLRTTNEKLFF. The CDR3 nucleotides read TGCGCCAGCAGCTTGGGCTTGCGGACAACTAATGAAAAACTGTTTTTT.

The chain carries TRBV11-2 and TRBJ1-2; possible D gene TRBD1, 5 bases. This CDR3 spans 13 amino acids. Germline values: CDR1 SGHAT, CDR2 FQNNGV. V was trimmed by 5 bases and J by 4 bases, leaving 11 bases between them. The CDR3 spells CASSEGTPYGYTF. For the CDR3, the DNA is TGTGCCAGCAGCGAAGGGACCCCCTATGGCTACACCTTC.

This chain uses TRBV10-3 with TRBJ1-1; TRBD1 aligns across 8 bases. CDR1 and CDR2 from the germline V gene are ENHRY and SYGVKD. V trimming: 7 bases; J trimming: 0 bases; junction bases outside the gene matches: 4. The CDR3 is made up of 14 amino acids. This chain's CDR3 is CAITGQGMNTEAFF. In nucleotides, the CDR3 is TGTGCCATCACCGGACAGGGCATGAACACTGAAGCTTTCTTT.

The genes are TRBV6-5 and TRBJ1-4; tentative D call: TRBD1 (6 bases). V was trimmed by 2 bases and J by 8 bases, leaving 15 bases between them. Germline loops: CDR1 MNHEY, CDR2 SVGAGI. This CDR3 is 15 amino acids long. CDR3 region: CASSYEPGQREKLFF. DNA for the CDR3: TGTGCCAGCAGTTACGAGCCTGGACAGCGAGAAAAACTGTTTTTT.

This CDR3 is CASSPPGGSNTEAFF. The DNA of the CDR3 is TGTGCCAGCTCACCACCGGGAGGGTCGAACACTGAAGCTTTCTTT. The chain combines TRBV18 with TRBJ1-1; D not resolved. The CDR3 has 15 amino acids. Trimming pared 0 bases from V and 1 base from J, leaving 9 bases between. Germline V lookup: CDR1 KGHSH, CDR2 LQKENI.

The genes are TRBV6-1 and TRBJ2-7, with a weak D call TRBD2 (6 bases). The V and J ends lost 6 bases and 2 bases respectively, with 11 bases between them. The germline V gene encodes CDR1 MNHNS and CDR2 SASEGT. This CDR3 spans 13 amino acids. The CDR3 DNA follows: TGTGCCAGCAGCGCCGGGAGCACCTACGAGCAGTACTTC. The encoded protein is CASSAGSTYEQYF.

This clone was seen more than once but under ten times. The V gene is TRBV7-9, the J gene TRBJ1-2; no firm D call. CDR3 size: 14 residues. V lost 4 bases to trimming and J lost 4 bases, with 13 bases between them. The germline gives CDR1 SEHNR, CDR2 FQNEAQ (reference sequence). CDR3 region: CASSSWTWGYGYTF. In DNA, the CDR3 is TGTGCCAGCAGCTCTTGGACCTGGGGCTATGGCTACACCTTC.

V is TRBV7-9 and J is TRBJ2-7; no reliable D call. The germline V gene has CDR1 SEHNR and CDR2 FQNEAQ (reference sequence). The CDR3 loop spans 11 amino acids. Trimming pared 8 bases from V and 3 bases from J, leaving 8 bases between. CDR3 sequence: CASVANYEQYF. The CDR3 coding sequence is TGTGCCAGCGTAGCCAACTACGAGCAGTACTTC.

The V gene is TRBV6-6, the J gene TRBJ1-1; tentatively, D is TRBD1 (5 bases). The germline V gene encodes CDR1 MNHNY and CDR2 SVGAGI (reference sequence). This CDR3 is 16 amino acids long. The ends were cut back, 6 bases at V and 6 bases at J, with 23 bases in the middle. The CDR3 region has the DNA TGTGCCAGCAGCCGGGGCCCCCCCCACAGGCTGGCTGAAGCTTTCTTT. It encodes CASSRGPPHRLAEAFF.

The J gene is TRBJ1-2, the V gene TRBV28; 9 bases align to TRBD1. Trimming cost V 6 bases and J 4 bases; bases outside gene matches: 9. The germline CDR1 and CDR2 sequences are MDHEN and SYDVKM. The CDR3 contains 15 residues. Written as DNA, the CDR3 is TGTGCCAGCAGGGGACGGACAGGGGACCTCTATGGCTACACCTTC. Protein sequence: CASRGRTGDLYGYTF.

V and J are TRBV5-1 and TRBJ2-1; D might be TRBD2 (6 bases). The germline V and J ends were trimmed by 2 bases and 7 bases, with 19 bases remaining between them. This CDR3 spans 16 amino acids. Germline V gives CDR1 SGHRS, CDR2 YFSETQ. In nucleotides, the CDR3 is TGCGCCAGCAGCTTCGCGACGGGAGATGAAGGGAATGAGCAGTTCTTC. This codes for CASSFATGDEGNEQFF.